Sequencing of this T cell receptor (beta chain) was carried out in a study of shared T cell receptors in the human thymus. This clone was found a few times. TCRdb's table, derived via immunoSEQ multiplex PCR, lists solely in-frame clones and lacks some. The repertoire holds some 640,000 clones, with around 87% as singletons. The V end lost 5 bases, the J end lost 9 bases, and 23 bases lay between the germline ends. The CDR3 spans 17 residues. Germline V gene lookup returns CDR1 MNHEY and CDR2 SMNVEV (reference sequence). These data also formed part of another study, on human thymus T cells. That study adds: Those donating were healthy Finnish infants in corrective surgery for congenital heart defects.

Material for sequencing was thymocytes. This TCR came from a boy younger than two with a congenital heart defect. The V call is TRBV27, the J call TRBJ1-6; tentative D call: TRBD1 (6 bases). The CDR3 here is CASSPTKGAGVSSPLHF. The CDR3 DNA reads TGTGCCAGCAGTCCTACCAAAGGGGCAGGGGTGTCTTCACCCCTCCACTTT.